Listed below are T cell receptor beta chains from one sample, sequenced in a study of cytomegalovirus exposure and HLA in healthy donors. Measured with immunoSEQ multiplex PCR; TCRdb has only the in-frame clones, and not every one. The profile shows roughly 180,000 clones, around four fifths of them singletons. Sequenced material: PBMCs. Receptor source: a woman aged 30 to 39 in good health and CMV-seronegative. The CDR3 runs from the conserved cysteine through the conserved F or W. D genes are given only for firm matches. Clone size appears in some rows only: once, few, many, or a class for an expanded clone.

NA	TRBD1	TRBJ1-6	TRBV2	CASSPQGVYYNSPLHF	TGTGCCAGCAGTCCCCAGGGGGTCTACTATAATTCACCCCTCCACTTT
NA	NA	TRBJ1-2	TRBV29-1	CSVSRRVDPQGYTF	TGCAGCGTTAGCCGACGAGTCGACCCACAGGGCTACACCTTC
NA	NA	TRBJ1-3	TRBV29-1	CSVGDTGAPLGGNTIYF	TGCAGCGTTGGCGACACGGGAGCTCCTTTAGGTGGAAACACCATATATTTT
NA	NA	TRBJ2-1	TRBV4-1	CASSQGVLGDYNEQFF	TGCGCCAGCAGCCAAGGGGTATTGGGCGATTACAATGAGCAGTTCTTC
NA	TRBD1	TRBJ2-3	TRBV6-6	CASSFRDRGADTQYF	TGTGCCAGCAGTTTCCGGGACAGGGGTGCAGATACGCAGTATTTT
few	NA	TRBJ2-4	TRBV2	CASSEPLATKNIQYF	TGTGCCAGCAGTGAACCTCTAGCGACCAAAAACATTCAGTACTTC
NA	TRBD2	TRBJ2-2	TRBV6-1	CASKSGGTNTGELFF	TGTGCCAGCAAGAGCGGGGGGACCAACACCGGGGAGCTGTTTTTT
NA	TRBD1	TRBJ2-1	TRBV4-3	CASSQEGQGVNNEQFF	TGCGCCAGCAGCCAAGAAGGACAGGGGGTCAACAATGAGCAGTTCTTC
NA	TRBD2	TRBJ2-1	TRBV5-1	CASSLGLAVNEQFF	TGCGCCAGCAGCCTGGGACTAGCGGTGAATGAGCAGTTCTTC
NA	TRBD1	TRBJ1-6	TRBV19	CASSPTVIIPGQTTSNSPLHF	TGTGCCAGTAGTCCCACAGTAATTATTCCGGGACAGACAACTTCGAATTCACCCCTCCACTTT
NA	NA	TRBJ1-5	TRBV18	CASSGRAQVLNQPQHF	TGTGCCAGCTCAGGGAGGGCTCAGGTCCTTAATCAGCCCCAGCATTTT
NA	TRBD1	TRBJ1-4	TRBV6-5	CASRGGTGREKLFF	TGTGCCAGCAGGGGGGGGACAGGGCGCGAAAAACTGTTTTTT
once	NA	TRBJ2-2	TRBV7-9	CASSSRENTGELFF	TGTGCCAGCAGCTCGAGGGAGAACACCGGGGAGCTGTTTTTT
NA	NA	TRBJ1-1	TRBV19	CASSIVGKGTEAFF	TGTGCCAGTAGTATAGTAGGGAAGGGGACTGAAGCTTTCTTT
NA	NA	TRBJ2-3	TRBV7-9	CASTLPSGGGRTDTQYF	TGTGCCAGCACCCTCCCCAGTGGGGGGGGGCGCACAGATACGCAGTATTTT
NA	TRBD1	TRBJ1-6	TRBV5-1	CASRDRSSSYNSPLHF	TGCGCCAGCCGGGACAGGTCGAGCTCCTATAATTCACCCCTCCACTTT
NA	NA	TRBJ1-1	TRBV12-5	CASGVDSMTAFF	TGTGCTAGTGGTGTGGACAGCATGACCGCTTTCTTT
NA	TRBD2	TRBJ2-1	TRBV2	CASSEGEGTSVLSSGEQFF	TGTGCCAGCAGTGAAGGTGAAGGGACTAGCGTACTCTCTTCGGGTGAGCAGTTCTTC
NA	NA	TRBJ1-2	TRBV30	CAWSGSANYGYTF	TGTGCCTGGAGTGGGTCAGCTAACTATGGCTACACCTTC
NA	NA	TRBJ1-5	TRBV27	CASSLFGGDYSNQPQHF	TGTGCCAGCAGTTTGTTCGGGGGAGATTATAGCAATCAGCCCCAGCATTTT
NA	TRBD2	TRBJ2-7	TRBV6-4	CASSDRVASGGPHTYEQYF	TGTGCCAGCAGTGACAGGGTGGCTAGCGGGGGGCCCCATACCTACGAGCAGTACTTC
NA	TRBD1	TRBJ1-5	TRBV29-1	CSVGTGNQPQHF	TGCAGCGTGGGGACAGGGAATCAGCCCCAGCATTTT
NA	TRBD1	TRBJ2-3	TRBV18	CASSPPITGQGDTDTQYF	TGTGCCAGCTCACCACCAATTACAGGACAGGGAGACACAGATACGCAGTATTTT
NA	TRBD1	TRBJ2-1	TRBV2	CASREDRVPFF	TGTGCCAGCAGGGAGGACAGGGTTCCGTTCTTC
few	TRBD2	TRBJ2-1	TRBV2	CASRSTVAGGQKFF	TGTGCCAGCAGGTCAACGGTAGCGGGGGGGCAAAAGTTCTTC
once	NA	TRBJ2-5	TRBV9	CASSVSGETQYF	TGTGCCAGCAGCGTTTCGGGGGAGACCCAGTACTTC
NA	NA	TRBJ2-1	TRBV5-1	CASSRDTSYNEQFF	TGCGCCAGCAGCAGGGACACTAGTTACAATGAGCAGTTCTTC
few	NA	TRBJ2-1	TRBV15	CATSSIFEGGMSYNEQFF	TGTGCCACCAGCAGTATCTTTGAGGGGGGGATGTCCTACAATGAGCAGTTCTTC
NA	NA	TRBJ1-2	TRBV28	CASSPPGKNYGYTF	TGTGCCAGCAGTCCCCCGGGGAAAAACTATGGCTACACCTTC